Following are 2 T cell receptor beta chains from one sample sequenced in a study of blood T cell repertoires in COVID-19. TCRdb keeps only in-frame clones here, not all; method: immunoSEQ multiplex PCR. The sample contains around 140,000 clones, approximately 88% of which appear only once. Source material: peripheral blood. Receptor source: a man between 65 and 85 years old with acute or convalescent COVID-19.

DNA for the CDR3: TGTGCCAGCAGCTTGCTAATTTCGAACACCGGGGAGCTGTTTTTT. Protein product: CASSLLISNTGELFF. The chain carries TRBV5-6 and TRBJ2-2; D remains unclear. The CDR3 is 15 amino acids. Germline values: CDR1 SGHDT, CDR2 YYEEEE. Trimming stripped 1 base from V and 0 bases from J, with 7 bases between.

The J gene is TRBJ2-7, the V gene TRBV19; D is uncertain. Germline values: CDR1 LNHDA, CDR2 SQIVND (reference sequence). The CDR3 extends over 14 amino acids. The V gene lost 4 bases and the J gene lost 1 base, with 11 bases spanning the gap. CDR3 loop: CASSTPGGSYEQYF. The CDR3 nucleotides are TGTGCCAGTAGTACCCCGGGTGGGTCCTACGAGCAGTACTTC.